This entry describes one TCR beta chain. Assay used: immunoSEQ multiplex PCR; TCRdb lists only in-frame clones, some missing. The top ten clones hold 4% to 6% of a sample with some 110,000 clones, about 81% of them seen once. This specimen belongs to a study of T cell responses to AZD1222 COVID-19 vaccine. CDR3 length equals 15 residues. Per germline, CDR1 MNHEY and CDR2 SMNVEV (reference sequence). Trimming removed 2 bases from V and 2 bases from J; junction bases left unmatched: 2. The TCR originated in an adult in good health. This rearrangement joins TRBV27 to TRBJ2-7; 11 nucleotides match TRBD2. The source material was peripheral blood, sampled on day 0 of AZD1222 vaccination. Here the CDR3 reads CASSLRLAGPYEQYF. The CDR3 coding sequence is TGTGCCAGCAGTTTACGACTAGCGGGGCCCTACGAGCAGTACTTC.